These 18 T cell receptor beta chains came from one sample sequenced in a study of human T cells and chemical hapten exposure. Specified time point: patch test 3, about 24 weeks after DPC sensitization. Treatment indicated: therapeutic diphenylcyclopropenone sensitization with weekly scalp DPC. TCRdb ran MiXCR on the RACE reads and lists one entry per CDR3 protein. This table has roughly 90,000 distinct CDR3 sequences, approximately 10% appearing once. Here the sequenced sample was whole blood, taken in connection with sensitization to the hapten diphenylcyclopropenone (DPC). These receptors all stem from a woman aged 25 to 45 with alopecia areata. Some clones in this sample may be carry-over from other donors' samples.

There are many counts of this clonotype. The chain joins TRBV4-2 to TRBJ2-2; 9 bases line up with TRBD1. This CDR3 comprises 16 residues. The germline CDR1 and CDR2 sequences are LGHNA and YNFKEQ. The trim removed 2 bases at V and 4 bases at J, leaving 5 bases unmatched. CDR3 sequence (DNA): TGTGCCAGCAGCCAACAGGGACAGGGAGTCACCGGGGAGCTGTTTTTT. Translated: CASSQQGQGVTGELFF.

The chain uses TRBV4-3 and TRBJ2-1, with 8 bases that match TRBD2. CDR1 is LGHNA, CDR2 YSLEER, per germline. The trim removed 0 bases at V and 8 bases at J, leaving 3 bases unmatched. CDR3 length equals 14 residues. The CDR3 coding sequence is TGCGCCAGCAGCCAAGAGGCTAGCGGGTATGAGCAGTTCTTC. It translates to CASSQEASGYEQFF.

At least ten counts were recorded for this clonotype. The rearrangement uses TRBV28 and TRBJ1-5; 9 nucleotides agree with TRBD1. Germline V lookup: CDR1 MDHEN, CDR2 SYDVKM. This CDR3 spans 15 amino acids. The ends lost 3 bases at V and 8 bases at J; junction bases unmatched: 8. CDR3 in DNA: TGTGCCAGCAGTTTCGGACAGGGGTTTGTTGAGCCCCAGCATTTT. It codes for CASSFGQGFVEPQHF.

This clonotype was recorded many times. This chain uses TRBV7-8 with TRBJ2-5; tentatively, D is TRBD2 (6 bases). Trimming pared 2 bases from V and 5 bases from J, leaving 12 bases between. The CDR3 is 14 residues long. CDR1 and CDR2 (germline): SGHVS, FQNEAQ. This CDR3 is CASSLWGVRETQYF. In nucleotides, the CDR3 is TGTGCCAGCAGCTTATGGGGGGTCCGGGAGACCCAGTACTTC.

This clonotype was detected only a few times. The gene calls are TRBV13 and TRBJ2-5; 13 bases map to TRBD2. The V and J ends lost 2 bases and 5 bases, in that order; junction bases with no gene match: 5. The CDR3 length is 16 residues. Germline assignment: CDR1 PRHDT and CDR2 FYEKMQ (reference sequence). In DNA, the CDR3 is TGTGCCAGCAGCTTAACCACTAGCGGGGGGGCTGAGACCCAGTACTTC. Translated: CASSLTTSGGAETQYF.

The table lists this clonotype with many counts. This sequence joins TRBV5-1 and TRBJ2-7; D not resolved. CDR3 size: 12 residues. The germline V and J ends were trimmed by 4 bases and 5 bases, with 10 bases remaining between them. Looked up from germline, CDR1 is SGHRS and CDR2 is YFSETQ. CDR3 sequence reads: CASSTDGNEQYF. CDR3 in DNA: TGCGCCAGCAGCACGGACGGCAACGAGCAGTACTTC. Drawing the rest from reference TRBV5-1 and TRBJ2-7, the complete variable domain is KAGVTQTPRYLIKTRGQQVTLSCSPISGHRSVSWYQQTPGQGLQFLFEYFSETQRNKGNFPGRFSGRQFSNSRSEMNVSTLELGDSALYLCASSTDGNEQYFGPGTRLTVT.

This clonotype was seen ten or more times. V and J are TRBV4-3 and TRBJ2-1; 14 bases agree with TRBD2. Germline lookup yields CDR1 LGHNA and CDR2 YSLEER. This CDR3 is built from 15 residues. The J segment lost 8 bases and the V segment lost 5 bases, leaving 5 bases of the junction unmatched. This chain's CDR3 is CASSVGTSGSDEQFF. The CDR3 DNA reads TGCGCCAGCAGCGTCGGGACTAGCGGGAGTGATGAGCAGTTCTTC.

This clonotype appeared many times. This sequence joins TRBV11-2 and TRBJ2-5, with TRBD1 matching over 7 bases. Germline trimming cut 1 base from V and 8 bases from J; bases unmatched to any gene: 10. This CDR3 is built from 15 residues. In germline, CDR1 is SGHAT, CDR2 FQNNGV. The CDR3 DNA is TGTGCCAGCAGCTTAGGACAGGGAACCAAGAGAACCCAGTACTTC. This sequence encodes CASSLGQGTKRTQYF.

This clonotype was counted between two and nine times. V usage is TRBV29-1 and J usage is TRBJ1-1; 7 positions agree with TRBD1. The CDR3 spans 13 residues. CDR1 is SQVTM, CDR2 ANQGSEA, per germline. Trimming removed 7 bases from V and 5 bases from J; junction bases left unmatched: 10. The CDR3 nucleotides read TGCAGCGGAACCGGACAGGCGGGGACTGAAGCTTTCTTT. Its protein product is CSGTGQAGTEAFF.

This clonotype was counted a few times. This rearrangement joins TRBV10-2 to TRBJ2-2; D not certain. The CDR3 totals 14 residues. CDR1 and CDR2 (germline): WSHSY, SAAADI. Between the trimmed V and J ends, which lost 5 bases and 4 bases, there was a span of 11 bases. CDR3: CASSRSDGTGELFF. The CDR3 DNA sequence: TGCGCCAGCAGTCGCTCCGACGGCACCGGGGAGCTGTTTTTT.

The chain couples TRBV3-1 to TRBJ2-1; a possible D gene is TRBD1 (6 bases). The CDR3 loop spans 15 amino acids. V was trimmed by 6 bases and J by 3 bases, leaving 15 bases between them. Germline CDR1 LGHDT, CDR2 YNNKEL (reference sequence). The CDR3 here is CASSKERQVYNEQFF. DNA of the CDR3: TGTGCCAGCAGTAAAGAAAGACAGGTCTACAATGAGCAGTTCTTC.

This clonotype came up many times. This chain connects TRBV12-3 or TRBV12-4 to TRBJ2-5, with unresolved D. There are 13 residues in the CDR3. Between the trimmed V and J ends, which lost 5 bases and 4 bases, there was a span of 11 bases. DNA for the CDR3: TGTGCCAGCAGTCCCTATACTTCAGAGACCCAGTACTTC. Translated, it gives CASSPYTSETQYF.

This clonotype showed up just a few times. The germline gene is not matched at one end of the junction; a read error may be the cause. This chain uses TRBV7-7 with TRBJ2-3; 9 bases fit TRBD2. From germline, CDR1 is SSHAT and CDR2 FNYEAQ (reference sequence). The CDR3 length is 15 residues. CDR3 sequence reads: CASSLSAGGYDTQYF. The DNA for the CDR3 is TGTGCTAGCAGCTTATCAGCGGGAGGTTATGATACGCAGTATTTT.

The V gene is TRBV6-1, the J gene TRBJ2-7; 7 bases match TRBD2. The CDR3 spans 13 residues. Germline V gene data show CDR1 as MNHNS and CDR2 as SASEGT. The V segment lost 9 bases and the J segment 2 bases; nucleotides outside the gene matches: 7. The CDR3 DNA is TGTGCCAGTTCCGCGGGGGTCACCTACGAGCAGTACGTC. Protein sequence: CASSAGVTYEQYV.

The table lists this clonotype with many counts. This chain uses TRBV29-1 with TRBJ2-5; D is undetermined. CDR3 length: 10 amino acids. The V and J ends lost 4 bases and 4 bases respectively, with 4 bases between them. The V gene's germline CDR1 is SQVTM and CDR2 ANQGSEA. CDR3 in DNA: TGCAGCGTTGGAGTAGAGACCCAGTACTTC. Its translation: CSVGVETQYF.

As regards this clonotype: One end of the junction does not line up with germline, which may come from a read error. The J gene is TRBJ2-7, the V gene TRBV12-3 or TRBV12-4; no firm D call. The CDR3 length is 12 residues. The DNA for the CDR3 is TGTGCCAGCAGTTTCAGCTCCCACGAGCAGTACTTC. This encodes CASSFSSHEQYF.

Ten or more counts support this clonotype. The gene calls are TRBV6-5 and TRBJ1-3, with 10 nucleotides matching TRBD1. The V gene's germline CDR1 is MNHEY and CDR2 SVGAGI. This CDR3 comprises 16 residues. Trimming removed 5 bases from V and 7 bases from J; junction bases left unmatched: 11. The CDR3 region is CASSRAGGQGPNTIYF. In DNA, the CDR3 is TGTGCCAGCAGTCGGGCTGGGGGACAGGGGCCCAACACCATATATTTT.

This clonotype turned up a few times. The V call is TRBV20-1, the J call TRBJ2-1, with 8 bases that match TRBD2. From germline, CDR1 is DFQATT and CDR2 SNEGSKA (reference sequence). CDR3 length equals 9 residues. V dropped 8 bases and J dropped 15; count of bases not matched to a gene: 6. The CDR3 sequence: CSLSGIPFF. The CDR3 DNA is TGCAGTCTTAGCGGGATCCCGTTCTTC.